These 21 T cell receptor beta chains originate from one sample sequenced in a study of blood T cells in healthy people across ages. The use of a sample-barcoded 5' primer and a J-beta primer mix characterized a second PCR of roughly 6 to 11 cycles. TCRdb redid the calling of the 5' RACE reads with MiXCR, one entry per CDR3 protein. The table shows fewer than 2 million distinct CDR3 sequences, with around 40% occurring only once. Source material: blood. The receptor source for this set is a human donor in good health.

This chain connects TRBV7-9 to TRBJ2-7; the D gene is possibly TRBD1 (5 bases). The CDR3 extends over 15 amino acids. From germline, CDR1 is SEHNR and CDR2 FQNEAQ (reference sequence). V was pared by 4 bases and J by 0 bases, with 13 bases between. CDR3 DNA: TGTGCCAGCAGCTCACCAGACAGAAACTCCTACGAGCAGTACTTC. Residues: CASSSPDRNSYEQYF.

The DNA of the CDR3 is TGTGCCACCAGTGACCCTGGGGCACGTGGCTACACCTTC. Translating it yields CATSDPGARGYTF. J is TRBJ1-2 and V is TRBV24-1; D possibly corresponds to TRBD1 (5 bases). This CDR3 spans 13 amino acids. Trimming removed 4 bases at V and 7 bases at J, with 12 bases between. From germline, CDR1 is KGHDR and CDR2 SFDVKD.

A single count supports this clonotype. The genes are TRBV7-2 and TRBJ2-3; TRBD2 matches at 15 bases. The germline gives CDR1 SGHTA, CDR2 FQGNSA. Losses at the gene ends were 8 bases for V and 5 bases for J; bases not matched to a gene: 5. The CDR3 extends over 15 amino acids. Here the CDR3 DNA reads TGTGCCAGCCGGACTAGCGGGGGGGCTGGAGATACGCAGTATTTT. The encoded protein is CASRTSGGAGDTQYF.

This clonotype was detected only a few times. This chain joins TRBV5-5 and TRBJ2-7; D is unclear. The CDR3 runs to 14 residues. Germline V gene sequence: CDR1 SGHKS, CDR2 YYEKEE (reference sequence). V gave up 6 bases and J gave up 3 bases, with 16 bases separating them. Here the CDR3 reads CASTLEREFYEQYF. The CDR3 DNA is TGTGCCAGCACTCTCGAAAGGGAATTCTACGAGCAGTACTTC.

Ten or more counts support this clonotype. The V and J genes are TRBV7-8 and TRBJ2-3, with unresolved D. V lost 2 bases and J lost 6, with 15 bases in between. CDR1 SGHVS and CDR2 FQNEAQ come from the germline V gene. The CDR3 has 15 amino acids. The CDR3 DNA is TGTGCCAGCAGCTTATCTTCCGGGTTCGGGGATACGCAGTATTTT. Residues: CASSLSSGFGDTQYF.

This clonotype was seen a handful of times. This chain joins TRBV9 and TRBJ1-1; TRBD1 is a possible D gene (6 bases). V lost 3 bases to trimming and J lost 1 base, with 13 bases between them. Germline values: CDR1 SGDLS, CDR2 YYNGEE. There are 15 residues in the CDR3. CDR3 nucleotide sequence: TGTGCCAGCAGCGAATACGGGACACCGAACACTGAAGCTTTCTTT. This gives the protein CASSEYGTPNTEAFF.

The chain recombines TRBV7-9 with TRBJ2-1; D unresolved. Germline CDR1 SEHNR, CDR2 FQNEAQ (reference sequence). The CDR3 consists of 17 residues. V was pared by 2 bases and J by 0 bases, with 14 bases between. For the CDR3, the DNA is TGTGCCAGCAGCTTAATTCCAGGCCAGAGCTCCTACAATGAGCAGTTCTTC. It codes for CASSLIPGQSSYNEQFF.

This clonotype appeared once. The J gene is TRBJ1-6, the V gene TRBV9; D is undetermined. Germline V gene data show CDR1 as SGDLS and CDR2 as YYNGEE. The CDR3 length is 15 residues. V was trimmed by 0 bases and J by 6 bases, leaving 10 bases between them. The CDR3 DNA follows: TGTGCCAGCAGCGTAGCGACGGCGGGTAATTCACCCCTCCACTTT. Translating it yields CASSVATAGNSPLHF.

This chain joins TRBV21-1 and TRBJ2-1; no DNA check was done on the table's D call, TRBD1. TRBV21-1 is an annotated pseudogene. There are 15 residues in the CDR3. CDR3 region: CASTGGVSSYNEQFF. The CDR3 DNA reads TGTGCCTCTACGGGGGGAGTGAGCTCCTACAATGAGCAGTTCTTC.

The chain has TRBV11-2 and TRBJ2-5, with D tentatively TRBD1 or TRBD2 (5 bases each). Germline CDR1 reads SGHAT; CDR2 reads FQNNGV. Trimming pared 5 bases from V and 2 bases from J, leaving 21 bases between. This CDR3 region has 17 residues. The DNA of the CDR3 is TGTGCCAGCAGCCCCAGGCGATGGGGGTTGAGGCAAGAGACCCAGTACTTC. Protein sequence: CASSPRRWGLRQETQYF.

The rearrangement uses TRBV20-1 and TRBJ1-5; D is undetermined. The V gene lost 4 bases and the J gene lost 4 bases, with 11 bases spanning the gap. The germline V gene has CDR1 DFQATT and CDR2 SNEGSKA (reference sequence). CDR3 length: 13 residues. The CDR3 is CSAIGRPNQPQHF. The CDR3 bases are TGCAGTGCTATCGGACGGCCGAATCAGCCCCAGCATTTT.

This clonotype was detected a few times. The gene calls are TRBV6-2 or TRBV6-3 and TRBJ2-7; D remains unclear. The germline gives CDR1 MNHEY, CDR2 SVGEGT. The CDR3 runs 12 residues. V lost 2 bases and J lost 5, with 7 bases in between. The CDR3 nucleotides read TGTGCCAGCAGTTACGCCCCCCACGAGCAGTACTTC. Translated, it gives CASSYAPHEQYF.

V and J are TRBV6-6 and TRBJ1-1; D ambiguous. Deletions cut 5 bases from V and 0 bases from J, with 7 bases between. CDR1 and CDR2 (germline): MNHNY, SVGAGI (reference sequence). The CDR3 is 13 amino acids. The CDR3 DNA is TGTGCCAGCAGTGACAAGATGAACACTGAAGCTTTCTTT. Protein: CASSDKMNTEAFF.

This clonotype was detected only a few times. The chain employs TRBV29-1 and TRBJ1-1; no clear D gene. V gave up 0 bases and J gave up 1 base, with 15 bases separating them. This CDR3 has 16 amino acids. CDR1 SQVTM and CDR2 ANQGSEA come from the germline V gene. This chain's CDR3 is CSVEDPREQRNTEAFF. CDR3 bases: TGCAGCGTTGAAGACCCCCGGGAACAGCGGAACACTGAAGCTTTCTTT.

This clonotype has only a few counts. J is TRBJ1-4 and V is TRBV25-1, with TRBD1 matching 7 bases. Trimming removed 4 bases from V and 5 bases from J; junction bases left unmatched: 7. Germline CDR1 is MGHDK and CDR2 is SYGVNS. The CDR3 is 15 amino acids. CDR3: CASSAWLGGNEKLFF. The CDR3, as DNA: TGTGCCAGCAGTGCTTGGCTAGGGGGCAATGAAAAACTGTTTTTT.

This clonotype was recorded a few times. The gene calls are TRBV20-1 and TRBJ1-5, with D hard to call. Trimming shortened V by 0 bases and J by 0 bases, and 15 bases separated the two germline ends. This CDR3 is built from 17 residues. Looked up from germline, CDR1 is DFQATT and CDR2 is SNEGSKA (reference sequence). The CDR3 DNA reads TGCAGTGCTAGAGATAGTTCGTTAGGTTATAGCAATCAGCCCCAGCATTTT. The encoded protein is CSARDSSLGYSNQPQHF.

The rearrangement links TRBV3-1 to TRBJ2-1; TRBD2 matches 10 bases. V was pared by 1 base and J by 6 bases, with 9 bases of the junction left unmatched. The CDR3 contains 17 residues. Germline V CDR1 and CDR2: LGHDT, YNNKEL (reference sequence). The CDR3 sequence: CASSQVNKRGGINEQFF. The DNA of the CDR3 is TGTGCCAGCAGCCAAGTAAATAAGCGGGGGGGCATCAATGAGCAGTTCTTC.

In DNA form, the CDR3 reads TGTGCCAGCAGCTTAGTCCTAGCGGGGACCTACAATGAGCAGTTCTTC. Its protein product is CASSLVLAGTYNEQFF. V gene TRBV7-8 combines with J gene TRBJ2-1; the match to TRBD2 covers 9 bases. Looked up from germline, CDR1 is SGHVS and CDR2 is FQNEAQ. The CDR3 consists of 16 residues. With 1 base clipped from V and 2 bases from J, the junction kept 3 bases outside the gene matches.

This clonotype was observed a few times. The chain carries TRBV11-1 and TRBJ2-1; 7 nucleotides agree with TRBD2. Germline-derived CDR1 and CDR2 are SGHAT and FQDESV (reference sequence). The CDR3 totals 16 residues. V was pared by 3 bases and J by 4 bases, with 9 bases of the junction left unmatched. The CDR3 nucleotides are TGTGCCAGCAGCTTGCGGCCAGCGGGGACTTACAATGAGCAGTTCTTC. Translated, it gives CASSLRPAGTYNEQFF.

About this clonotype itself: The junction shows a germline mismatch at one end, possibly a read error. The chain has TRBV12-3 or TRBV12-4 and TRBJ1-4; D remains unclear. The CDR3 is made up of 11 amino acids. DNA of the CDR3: TGTGCCAGCACCCCCAATGAAGAACTGTTTTTT. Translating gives CASTPNEELFF.

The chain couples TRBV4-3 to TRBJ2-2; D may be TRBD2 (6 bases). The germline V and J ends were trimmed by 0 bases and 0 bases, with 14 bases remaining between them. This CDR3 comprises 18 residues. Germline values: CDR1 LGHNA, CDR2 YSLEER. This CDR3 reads CASSQEPQGTANTGELFF. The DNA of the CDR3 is TGCGCCAGCAGCCAAGAGCCCCAAGGGACTGCGAACACCGGGGAGCTGTTTTTT.